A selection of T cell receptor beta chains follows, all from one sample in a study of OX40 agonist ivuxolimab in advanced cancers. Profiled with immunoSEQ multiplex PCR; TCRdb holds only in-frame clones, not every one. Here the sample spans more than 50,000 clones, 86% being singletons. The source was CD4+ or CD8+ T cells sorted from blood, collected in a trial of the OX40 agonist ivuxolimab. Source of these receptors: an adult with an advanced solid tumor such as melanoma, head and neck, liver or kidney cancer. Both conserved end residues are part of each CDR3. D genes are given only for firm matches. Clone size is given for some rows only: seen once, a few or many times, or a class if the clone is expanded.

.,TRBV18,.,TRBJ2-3,CASSPPGQPDTQYF,TGTGCCAGCTCACCACCCGGGCAACCAGATACGCAGTATTTT
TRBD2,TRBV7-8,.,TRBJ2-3,CASSLGTSGYSDTQYF,TGTGCCAGCAGCTTAGGGACTAGCGGGTACTCCGATACGCAGTATTTT
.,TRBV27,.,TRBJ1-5,CASSLKQSNQPQHF,TGTGCCAGCAGTTTAAAACAATCGAATCAGCCCCAGCATTTT
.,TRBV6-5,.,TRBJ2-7,CASSYSREQYF,TGTGCCAGCAGTTACTCCCGGGAGCAGTACTTC
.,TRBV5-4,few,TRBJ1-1,CASSLARATEAFF,TGTGCCAGCAGCTTGGCCAGGGCCACTGAAGCTTTCTTT
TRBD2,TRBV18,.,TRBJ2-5,CASSPLLTGGPGETQYF,TGTGCCAGCTCACCACTGCTCACGGGGGGGCCAGGAGAGACCCAGTACTTC
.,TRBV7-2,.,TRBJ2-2,CASSLLGRPNTGELFF,TGTGCCAGCAGCTTATTAGGGAGACCGAACACCGGGGAGCTGTTTTTT
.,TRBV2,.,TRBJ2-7,CAVRVGGDEQYF,TGTGCCGTGAGGGTAGGGGGAGACGAGCAGTACTTC
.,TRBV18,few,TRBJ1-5,CASSPRALEQPQHF,TGTGCCAGCTCACCACGAGCTTTGGAACAGCCCCAGCATTTT
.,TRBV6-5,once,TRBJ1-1,CASIQPWADGTEAFF,TGTGCCAGCATCCAGCCTTGGGCAGACGGCACTGAAGCTTTCTTT
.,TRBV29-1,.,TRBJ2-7,CSVGHGAFREQYF,TGCAGCGTTGGTCATGGGGCATTTAGGGAGCAGTACTTC
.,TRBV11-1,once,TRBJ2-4,CASSHWSPGAKNIQYF,TGTGCCAGCAGCCACTGGTCTCCAGGGGCCAAAAACATTCAGTACTTC
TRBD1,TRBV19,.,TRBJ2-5,CASAGTGVLEETQYF,TGTGCCAGTGCCGGGACAGGGGTATTGGAAGAGACCCAGTACTTC
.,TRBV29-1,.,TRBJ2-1,CSVPEGTSYNEQFF,TGCAGCGTCCCCGAGGGGACGTCCTACAATGAGCAGTTCTTC
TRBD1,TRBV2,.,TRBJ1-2,CASSGDRGSYGYTF,TGTGCCAGCAGTGGGGACAGGGGAAGCTATGGCTACACCTTC
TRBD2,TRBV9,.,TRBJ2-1,CASSASGGAYNEQFF,TGTGCCAGCAGCGCCAGCGGGGGGGCTTACAATGAGCAGTTCTTC
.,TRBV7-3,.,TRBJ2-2,CASRLGELFF,TGTGCCAGCAGGCTCGGGGAGCTGTTTTTT
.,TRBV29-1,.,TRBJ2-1,CSVGKGNYNEQFF,TGCAGCGTTGGAAAGGGGAATTACAATGAGCAGTTCTTC
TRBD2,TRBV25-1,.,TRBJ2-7,CARSGGVSYEQYF,TGTGCCAGGAGCGGGGGGGTATCCTACGAGCAGTACTTC
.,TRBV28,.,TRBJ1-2,CASSLISPTTGNYGYTF,TGTGCCAGCAGTTTAATCTCCCCCACGACAGGAAACTATGGCTACACCTTC
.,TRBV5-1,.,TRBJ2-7,CASSFTQGRHEQYF,TGCGCCAGCAGCTTTACGCAGGGAAGGCACGAGCAGTACTTC
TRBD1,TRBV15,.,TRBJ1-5,CATSRGRDSGGGNQPQHF,TGTGCCACCAGCAGAGGTCGGGACAGTGGTGGGGGAAATCAGCCCCAGCATTTT
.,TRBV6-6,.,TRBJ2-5,CASSPRGPETQYF,TGTGCCAGCAGCCCAAGGGGTCCAGAGACCCAGTACTTC
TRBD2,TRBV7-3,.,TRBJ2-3,CASSQGLVTDTQYF,TGTGCCAGCAGCCAAGGACTAGTAACAGATACGCAGTATTTT
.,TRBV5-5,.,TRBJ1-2,CASSLERGQLYGYTF,TGTGCCAGCAGCTTAGAGCGAGGACAGCTCTATGGCTACACCTTC
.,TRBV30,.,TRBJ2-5,CAWQRGGVETQYF,TGTGCCTGGCAAAGGGGGGGGGTGGAGACCCAGTACTTC
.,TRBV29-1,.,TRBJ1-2,CSVEGDHGYTF,TGCAGCGTTGAAGGGGACCATGGCTACACCTTC
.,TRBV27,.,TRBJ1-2,CASSLSRRGGYTF,TGTGCCAGCAGTTTATCGAGGCGGGGGGGCTACACCTTC
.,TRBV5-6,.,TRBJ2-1,CASSLTSPEQFF,TGTGCCAGCAGCTTGACTAGCCCTGAGCAGTTCTTC
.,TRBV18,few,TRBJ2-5,CASSPPNQETQYF,TGTGCCAGCTCACCACCGAACCAAGAGACCCAGTACTTC
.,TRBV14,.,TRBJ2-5,CASSQEETQYF,TGTGCCAGCAGCCAAGAGGAGACCCAGTACTTC
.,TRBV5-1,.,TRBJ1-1,CASTAGTNTEAFF,TGCGCCAGCACAGCGGGGACGAACACTGAAGCTTTCTTT
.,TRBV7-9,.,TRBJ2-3,CASSLAQVGFDTQYF,TGTGCCAGCAGCTTAGCGCAGGTGGGGTTCGATACGCAGTATTTT
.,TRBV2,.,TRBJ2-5,CATEVQETQYF,TGTGCCACTGAGGTTCAAGAGACCCAGTACTTC
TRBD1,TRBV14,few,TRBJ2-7,CASSLGQGKTYEQYF,TGTGCCAGCAGCCTGGGACAGGGGAAGACCTACGAGCAGTACTTC
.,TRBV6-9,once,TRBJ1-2,CASSSTGNYGYTF,TGTGCCAGCAGCTCGACAGGCAACTATGGCTACACCTTC
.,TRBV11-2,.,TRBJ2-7,CASSQAQGGVKQYF,TGTGCCAGCAGCCAGGCACAGGGTGGGGTGAAGCAGTACTTC
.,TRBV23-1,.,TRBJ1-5,CASSQSNGVQGRRNSNQPQHF,TGCGCCAGCAGTCAATCGAATGGAGTACAGGGACGGAGAAATAGCAATCAGCCCCAGCATTTT
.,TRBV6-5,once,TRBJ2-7,CASSFGRGSYEQYF,TGTGCCAGCAGTTTCGGACGGGGAAGCTACGAGCAGTACTTC
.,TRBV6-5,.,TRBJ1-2,CASSNLGGANYGYTF,TGTGCCAGCAGTAATCTCGGAGGAGCTAACTATGGCTACACCTTC
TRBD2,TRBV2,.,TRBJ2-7,CATGLEVSEQYF,TGTGCCACGGGACTAGAGGTTTCCGAGCAGTACTTC
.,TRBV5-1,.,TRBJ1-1,CASSLGRAPDLNTEAFF,TGCGCCAGCAGCTTGGGGCGGGCCCCGGACTTGAACACTGAAGCTTTCTTT
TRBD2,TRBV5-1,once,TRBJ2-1,CASMERGTTDGEQFF,TGCGCCAGCATGGAGCGGGGGACCACCGACGGTGAGCAGTTCTTC
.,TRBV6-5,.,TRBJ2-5,CASRRGHLVETQYF,TGTGCCAGCAGAAGGGGACATCTGGTAGAGACCCAGTACTTC
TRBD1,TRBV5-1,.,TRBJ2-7,CASSLGQAGYEQYF,TGCGCCAGCAGCTTAGGACAGGCCGGCTACGAGCAGTACTTC
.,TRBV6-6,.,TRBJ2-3,CASSYSGPDTQYF,TGTGCCAGCAGTTATTCAGGGCCAGATACGCAGTATTTT
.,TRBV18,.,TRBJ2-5,CASSQDQQETQYF,TGTGCCAGCTCACAGGACCAACAAGAGACCCAGTACTTC
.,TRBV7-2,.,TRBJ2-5,CASSGGRWETQYF,TGTGCCAGCAGCGGGGGCAGATGGGAGACCCAGTACTTC
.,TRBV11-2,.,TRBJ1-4,CASSLVGGRVGEKLFF,TGTGCCAGCAGCTTAGTTGGAGGGCGTGTTGGAGAAAAACTGTTTTTT
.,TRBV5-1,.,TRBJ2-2,CASSLGWGPNTGELFF,TGCGCCAGCAGCTTGGGTTGGGGGCCGAACACCGGGGAGCTGTTTTTT
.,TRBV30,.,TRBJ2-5,CAWRRSSRETQYF,TGTGCCTGGAGACGGAGTAGCAGGGAGACCCAGTACTTC
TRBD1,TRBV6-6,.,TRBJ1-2,CASSYSTGGYGYTF,TGTGCCAGCAGTTACTCTACAGGGGGCTATGGCTACACCTTC
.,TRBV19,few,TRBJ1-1,CASSLDTGVENTEAFF,TGTGCCAGTAGTTTGGACACCGGTGTGGAGAACACTGAAGCTTTCTTT
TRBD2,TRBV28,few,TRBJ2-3,CASSSLAGGPRDTQYF,TGTGCCAGCAGCTCCCTAGCGGGGGGCCCGAGAGATACGCAGTATTTT